Following are 2 T cell receptor beta chains from one sample sequenced in a study of blood T cell repertoires in COVID-19 (dated by TCRdb to the early 2020s). Receptor amplification or capture employed the immunoSEQ multiplex PCR assay. TCRdb obtained this table from immuneACCESS and retained in-frame rearrangements with V and J assigned. These tables miss some clones; where compared with another copy, unresolved V genes account for less than half of the shortfall, and the remainder is unexplained. The sample contains 91,000 or so clones, about 86% of them found a single time. The ten most abundant clones make up roughly 13% of the sample. What was sequenced was peripheral blood. These receptor sequences come from a woman aged 60-70 years in a cohort sampled during active or convalescent COVID-19.

This sequence joins TRBV2 and TRBJ2-5; 7 nucleotides align to TRBD1. The CDR3 runs 13 residues. The germline gives CDR1 SNHLY, CDR2 FYNNEI. With V trimmed by 7 bases and J by 5 bases, 7 bases remained unmatched. CDR3 DNA: TGTGCCAGCAACATAGACAGGGCCGAGACCCAGTACTTC. Protein sequence: CASNIDRAETQYF.

This chain links TRBV24-1 with TRBJ2-5; D is undetermined. Between the trimmed V and J ends, which lost 0 bases and 4 bases, there was a span of 11 bases. The CDR3 has 15 amino acids. Germline V gene data show CDR1 as KGHDR and CDR2 as SFDVKD. The CDR3 reads CATSDLGGSRETQYF. The CDR3, as DNA: TGTGCCACCAGTGATTTGGGCGGCAGCAGAGAGACCCAGTACTTC.